These 26 T cell receptor beta chains originate from one sample sequenced in a study of shared clonotypes between healthy human individuals (TCRdb year 2020). Libraries were made using the immunoSEQ multiplex PCR assay. TCRdb retrieved this table from immuneACCESS and kept in-frame rearrangements only. Not all clones are present; in checked studies, unresolved V genes account for under half, and no reason is known for the remainder. The sample data list approximately 470,000 clones, and 65% to 85% of these were observed just once. Roughly 13% of the sample is held by the ten biggest clonotypes. The sequencing input was PBMCs. The receptors stem from a woman between 35 and 50 years old in good health. Some clones in this sample may be carry-over from other donors' samples.

The genes are TRBV19 and TRBJ1-1, with D maybe TRBD1 (6 bases). V was clipped by 5 bases and J by 1 base, with 11 bases between them. The CDR3 spans 14 residues. Germline loops: CDR1 LNHDA, CDR2 SQIVND (reference sequence). Here the CDR3 reads CASSAGQSNTEAFF. In nucleotides, the CDR3 is TGTGCCAGTAGTGCAGGACAGTCGAACACTGAAGCTTTCTTT. Full variable domain (remainder filled in from reference TRBV19 and TRBJ1-1): DGGITQSPKYLFRKEGQNVTLSCEQNLNHDAMYWYRQDPGQGLRLIYYSQIVNDFQKGDIAEGYSVSREKKESFPLTVTSAQKNPTAFYLCASSAGQSNTEAFFGQGTRLTVV.

The chain uses TRBV29-1 and TRBJ2-1, with D possibly being TRBD1 (6 bases). This CDR3 is 14 amino acids long. Trimming shortened V by 4 bases and J by 5 bases, and 15 bases separated the two germline ends. The germline CDR1 and CDR2 sequences are SQVTM and ANQGSEA. As DNA, the CDR3 is TGCAGCGTTGGGAATATCGCAGGGGACAATGAGCAGTTCTTC. Its protein product is CSVGNIAGDNEQFF.

Comments on this clone: A clone one base away is much larger, so this may be a read error. The chain couples TRBV6-1 to TRBJ2-1; 9 positions agree with TRBD2. The CDR3 is 14 amino acids. The germline V gene encodes CDR1 MNHNS and CDR2 SASEGT. Here the CDR3 DNA reads TGTGCCGGCAGTAGGACTAGCGTGGGGAATGAGCAGTTCTTC. It translates to CAGSRTSVGNEQFF.

This chain uses TRBV7-6 with TRBJ2-1, with 13 nucleotides matching TRBD2. Losses at the gene ends were 2 bases for V and 8 bases for J; bases not matched to a gene: 3. Germline values: CDR1 SGHVS, CDR2 FNYEAQ. The CDR3 runs to 15 residues. CDR3 residues: CASSLRLAGGDEQFF. The CDR3, as DNA: TGTGCCAGCAGCTTACGACTAGCGGGAGGAGATGAGCAGTTCTTC.

This clone was picked up a small number of times. The chain couples TRBV7-2 to TRBJ1-3; D perhaps matches TRBD1 (6 bases). CDR1 is SGHTA, CDR2 FQGNSA, per germline. Between the trimmed V and J ends, which lost 6 bases and 4 bases, there was a span of 13 bases. The CDR3 length is 14 residues. CDR3 amino acids: CASRSGADGNTIYF. The CDR3 DNA reads TGTGCCAGCAGGTCAGGGGCAGACGGAAACACCATATATTTT. The full variable domain, with the rest looked up from reference TRBV7-2 and TRBJ1-3, is GAGVSQSPSNKVTEKGKDVELRCDPISGHTALYWYRQSLGQGLEFLIYFQGNSAPDKSGLPSDRFSAERTGGSVSTLTIQRTQQEDSAVYLCASRSGADGNTIYFGEGSWLTVV.

As for this clone: Only one base separates this from a far larger clonotype, so it likely reflects a read error. The sample has other DNA sequences that encode this CDR3 too. This rearrangement joins TRBV29-1 to TRBJ1-4; 9 bases agree with TRBD1. V was pared by 7 bases and J by 6 bases, with 15 bases of the junction left unmatched. CDR3 length equals 16 residues. Germline lookup yields CDR1 SQVTM and CDR2 ANQGSEA. The CDR3 DNA reads TGCAGCGGTCCTCTCCGCCGGGACAGGGAGGATGAAAAACTGTTTTTT. Residues: CSGPLRRDREDEKLFF.

This sequence joins TRBV29-1 and TRBJ2-2; 9 bases are a match to TRBD1. CDR3 length: 14 amino acids. Germline values: CDR1 SQVTM, CDR2 ANQGSEA. Losses at the gene ends were 7 bases for V and 6 bases for J; bases not matched to a gene: 9. The CDR3 DNA reads as TGCAGCGCTGTTAACAGGGGGCAATCCGGGGAGCTGTTTTTT. Translating it yields CSAVNRGQSGELFF.

V is TRBV4-2 and J is TRBJ2-1, with D unclear. Germline V lookup: CDR1 LGHNA, CDR2 YNFKEQ. V was pared by 1 base and J by 6 bases, with 13 bases between. The CDR3 runs to 15 residues. The CDR3 spells CASSQGEGGGNEQFF. CDR3 bases: TGTGCCAGCAGCCAAGGAGAAGGCGGTGGCAATGAGCAGTTCTTC.

This clone appeared a few times. The chain recombines TRBV27 with TRBJ2-7; 8 positions match TRBD2. V shed 4 bases, J shed 0 bases, and the junction held 5 bases outside the gene matches. Germline V lookup: CDR1 MNHEY, CDR2 SMNVEV (reference sequence). CDR3 length: 15 amino acids. The CDR3 protein is CASSSIAGSSYEQYF. CDR3 bases: TGTGCCAGCAGTTCAATAGCGGGAAGCTCCTACGAGCAGTACTTC.

CDR3 sequence (DNA): TGTGCCAGCTCACCAACAGGAGGGGGGCGGGTCAACGAGCAGTACTTC. The encoded protein is CASSPTGGGRVNEQYF. V gene TRBV18 combines with J gene TRBJ2-7, with D perhaps TRBD1 or TRBD2 (6 bases each). Germline values: CDR1 KGHSH, CDR2 LQKENI. Trimming removed 2 bases from V and 5 bases from J, with 19 bases in between. The CDR3 runs to 16 residues.

The gene calls are TRBV15 and TRBJ1-3; 8 bases fit TRBD1. The CDR3 is made up of 15 amino acids. CDR1 and CDR2 (germline): LNHNV, YYDKDF (reference sequence). V lost 4 bases and J lost 4; bases outside the gene matches: 6. The CDR3 protein is CATSTRTGRGNTIYF. CDR3 in DNA: TGTGCCACCAGCACCCGGACAGGGCGCGGAAACACCATATATTTT. The full variable domain, rest sourced from reference TRBV15 and TRBJ1-3, is DAMVIQNPRYQVTQFGKPVTLSCSQTLNHNVMYWYQQKSSQAPKLLFHYYDKDFNNEADTPDNFQSRRPNTSFCFLDIRSPGLGDTAMYLCATSTRTGRGNTIYFGEGSWLTVV.

Regarding this clone: Since a far larger clone is one base different, this is likely a read error. No conserved phenylalanine or tryptophan ends this CDR3, so it is likely a read error. As DNA, the CDR3 is TGTGCCAGCCTACCGAGGACAGGAGCCTACGAGCAGTACCTC. This translates into CASLPRTGAYEQYL. The chain couples TRBV6-1 to TRBJ2-7; 7 nucleotides agree with TRBD1. Germline assignment: CDR1 MNHNS and CDR2 SASEGT. The V gene end was trimmed by 8 bases and the J gene end by 2 bases; junction bases not matched to a gene: 9. The CDR3 runs to 14 residues.

The chain has TRBV5-4 and TRBJ2-2, with a weak D call TRBD2 (5 bases). Germline assignment: CDR1 SGHNT and CDR2 YYREEE (reference sequence). The V and J ends lost 0 bases and 0 bases respectively, with 6 bases between them. CDR3 length: 15 residues. CDR3 sequence reads: CASSLELANTGELFF. The CDR3 DNA is TGTGCCAGCAGCTTGGAACTAGCGAACACCGGGGAGCTGTTTTTT.

In the case of this clone: A far larger clone lies a single base away; this is likely a read error. This chain joins TRBV7-2 and TRBJ2-7; 8 positions agree with TRBD1. The CDR3 contains 14 residues. The J segment lost 2 bases and the V segment lost 1 base, leaving 1 base of the junction unmatched. CDR1 and CDR2 from the germline V gene are SGHTA and FQGNSA. CDR3 in amino acids: CASSLGTGPYEQYF. In DNA form, the CDR3 reads TGTGCCAGCAGCTTAGGGACAGGGCCCTACGAGCAGTACTTC.

This clone was recorded only once. This chain connects TRBV18 to TRBJ2-5; TRBD1 matches 7 bases. CDR1 and CDR2 (germline): KGHSH, LQKENI. V lost 2 bases and J lost 2; bases outside the gene matches: 2. This CDR3 comprises 14 residues. The CDR3 DNA follows: TGTGCCAGCTCACCAGGACAGGAACAAGAGACCCAGTACTTC. Amino acid sequence: CASSPGQEQETQYF.

The chain couples TRBV6-5 to TRBJ1-2; maybe TRBD1 (5 bases). Trimming cost V 6 bases and J 4 bases, with 18 bases left between them. Germline V CDR1 and CDR2: MNHEY, SVGAGI. The CDR3 runs 15 residues. CDR3 sequence (DNA): TGTGCCAGCAGCACGCTCATACAGGCTAGCTATGGCTACACCTTC. Its translation is CASSTLIQASYGYTF.

The gene calls are TRBV4-2 and TRBJ2-7; TRBD1 might be the D (6 bases). V was pared by 0 bases and J by 7 bases, with 22 bases between. Germline V gene lookup returns CDR1 LGHNA and CDR2 YNFKEQ. The CDR3 covers 17 residues. CDR3 DNA: TGTGCCAGCAGCCAAGATTCCCACAGGGCCAAAACGGGAGAGCAGTACTTC. Protein: CASSQDSHRAKTGEQYF.

With respect to this clone: One base separates it from a far larger clone, so it is likely a read error. Different DNA sequences within this sample yield the same CDR3. The J gene is TRBJ1-1, the V gene TRBV6-1; TRBD1 is a possible D gene (5 bases). V dropped 9 bases and J dropped 1 base, with 12 bases sitting between them. Germline lookup yields CDR1 MNHNS and CDR2 SASEGT. The CDR3 sequence is 13 residues long. The DNA of the CDR3 is TGTGCCAGTAGCGCAGGGAAGAACACTGAAGCTTTCTTT. As protein: CASSAGKNTEAFF.

This clone was found once. The same CDR3 arises from other DNA sequences in this sample as well. The rearrangement links TRBV10-3 to TRBJ1-1; maybe TRBD1 (5 bases). The ends were cut back, 0 bases at V and 4 bases at J, with 6 bases in the middle. The CDR3 has 13 amino acids. CDR1 and CDR2 from the germline V gene are ENHRY and SYGVKD. The CDR3 bases are TGTGCCATCAGTGAGTCAAGGGGCACTGAAGCTTTCTTT. This sequence encodes CAISESRGTEAFF.

This clone showed up just a few times. The chain is built from TRBV7-3 and TRBJ2-6; TRBD1 matches 7 bases. This CDR3 region has 17 residues. Germline CDR1 SGHTA, CDR2 FQGTGA. J lost 2 bases, V lost 4 bases, and 8 bases had no gene match. The chain's CDR3 is CASSSQPTGAGANVLTF. For the CDR3, the DNA is TGTGCCAGCAGCTCGCAACCTACAGGGGCTGGGGCCAACGTCCTGACTTTC.

As concerns this clone: Given a much more abundant clone one base away, this may be a read error. Other DNA variants within this sample encode the same CDR3. The chain uses TRBV7-8 and TRBJ1-1; perhaps TRBD1 as D (6 bases). Trimming stripped 5 bases from V and 3 bases from J, with 25 bases between. CDR3 length: 18 amino acids. Germline CDR1 reads SGHVS; CDR2 reads FQNEAQ. CDR3 protein: CASSLTFGTLIRDTEAFF. DNA for the CDR3: TGTGCCAGCAGCCTGACCTTTGGGACACTCATTAGGGACACTGAAGCTTTCTTT.

To note about this clone: A single base is all that separates this from a far larger clone, so a read error is likely. V and J are TRBV5-1 and TRBJ1-2; D is unresolved. The CDR3 is made up of 13 amino acids. Between the trimmed V and J ends, which lost 3 bases and 6 bases, there was a span of 12 bases. Germline V gene lookup returns CDR1 SGHRS and CDR2 YFSETQ. DNA for the CDR3: TGCGCCAGCAGCTCGGCGTCAGAAGATGGCTACACCTTC. Its protein is CASSSASEDGYTF.

The sample holds a few counts of this clone. A much larger clonotype is one base distant, so this may be a read error. This sequence joins TRBV30 and TRBJ2-2; D tentatively fits TRBD1 or TRBD2 (5 bases each). CDR3 size: 14 residues. V lost 4 bases and J 4 bases, leaving 13 bases between the germline ends. CDR1 is GTSNPN, CDR2 SVGIG, per germline (reference sequence). CDR3 bases: TGTGCCTGGACGGGGACCCCAAGCACCGGGGAGCTGTTTTTT. As protein: CAWTGTPSTGELFF.

The chain uses TRBV9 and TRBJ1-1, with D tentatively TRBD1 (5 bases). This CDR3 comprises 17 residues. V dropped 3 bases and J dropped 1 base, with 19 bases sitting between them. The V gene's germline CDR1 is SGDLS and CDR2 YYNGEE. CDR3 in amino acids: CASSGSGVRRENTEAFF. The CDR3 region has the DNA TGTGCCAGCAGCGGATCGGGGGTCCGGCGGGAGAACACTGAAGCTTTCTTT.

The chain uses TRBV7-4 and TRBJ1-1; D ambiguous. Between the trimmed V and J ends, which lost 5 bases and 1 base, there was a span of 5 bases. CDR1 SGHVT and CDR2 SQSDAQ come from the germline V gene. CDR3 size: 12 residues. The CDR3 protein is CASSEGNTEAFF. CDR3 DNA sequence: TGTGCCAGCAGCGAGGGGAACACTGAAGCTTTCTTT. Using reference TRBV7-4 and TRBJ1-1 for the parts outside the CDR3, the full variable domain is GAGVSQSPRYKVAKRGRDVALRCDSISGHVTLYWYRQTLGQGSEVLTYSQSDAQRDKSGRPSGRFSAERPERSVSTLKIQRTEQGDSAVYLCASSEGNTEAFFGQGTRLTVV.

There are a few counts of this clone. The genes are TRBV28 and TRBJ1-1; tentative D call: TRBD1 (5 bases). V lost 5 bases and J lost 6, with 22 bases in between. Germline V gives CDR1 MDHEN, CDR2 SYDVKM. This CDR3 comprises 16 residues. The CDR3 coding sequence is TGTGCCAGCAGTCCGACAGACCGGGAATGGGCTCCTGAAGCTTTCTTT. Its protein is CASSPTDREWAPEAFF.